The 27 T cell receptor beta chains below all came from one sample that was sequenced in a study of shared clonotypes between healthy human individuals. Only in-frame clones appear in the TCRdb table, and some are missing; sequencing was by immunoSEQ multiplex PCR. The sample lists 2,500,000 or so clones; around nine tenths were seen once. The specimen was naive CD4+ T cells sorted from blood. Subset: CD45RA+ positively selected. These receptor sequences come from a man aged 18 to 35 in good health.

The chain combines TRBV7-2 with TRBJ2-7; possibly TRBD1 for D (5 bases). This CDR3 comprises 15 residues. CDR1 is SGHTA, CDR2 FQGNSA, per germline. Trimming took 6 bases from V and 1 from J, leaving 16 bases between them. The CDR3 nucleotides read TGTGCCAGCAGGCCCCCGGACAAGCCTTCCTACGAGCAGTACTTC. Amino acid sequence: CASRPPDKPSYEQYF.

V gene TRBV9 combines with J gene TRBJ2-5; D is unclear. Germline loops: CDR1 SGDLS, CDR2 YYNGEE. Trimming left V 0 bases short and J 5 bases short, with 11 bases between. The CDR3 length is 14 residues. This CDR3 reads CASSVESMRETQYF. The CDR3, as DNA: TGTGCCAGCAGCGTAGAGAGCATGCGGGAGACCCAGTACTTC.

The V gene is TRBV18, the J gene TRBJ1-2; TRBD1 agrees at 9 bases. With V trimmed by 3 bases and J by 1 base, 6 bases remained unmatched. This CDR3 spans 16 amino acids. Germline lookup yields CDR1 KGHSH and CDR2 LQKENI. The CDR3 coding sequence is TGTGCCAGCTCACCCCTTGGGACAGGGAGTAACTATGGCTACACCTTC. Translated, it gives CASSPLGTGSNYGYTF.

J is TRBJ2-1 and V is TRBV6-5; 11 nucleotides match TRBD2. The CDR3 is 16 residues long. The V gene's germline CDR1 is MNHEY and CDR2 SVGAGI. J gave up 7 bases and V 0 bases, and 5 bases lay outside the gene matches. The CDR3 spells CASSYSSSGGENEQFF. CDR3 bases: TGTGCCAGCAGTTACTCGAGTAGCGGGGGGGAGAATGAGCAGTTCTTC.

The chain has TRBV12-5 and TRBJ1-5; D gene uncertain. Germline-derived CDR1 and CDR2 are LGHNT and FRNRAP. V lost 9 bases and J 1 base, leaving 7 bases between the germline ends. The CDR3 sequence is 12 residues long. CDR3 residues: CASAFSNQPQHF. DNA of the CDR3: TGTGCTAGCGCGTTCAGCAATCAGCCCCAGCATTTT.

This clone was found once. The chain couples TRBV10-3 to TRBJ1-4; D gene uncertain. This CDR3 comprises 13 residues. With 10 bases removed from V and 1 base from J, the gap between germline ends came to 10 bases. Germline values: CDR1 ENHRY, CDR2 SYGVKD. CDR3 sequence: CATGDLTNEKLFF. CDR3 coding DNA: TGTGCCACCGGGGATCTAACTAATGAAAAACTGTTTTTT.

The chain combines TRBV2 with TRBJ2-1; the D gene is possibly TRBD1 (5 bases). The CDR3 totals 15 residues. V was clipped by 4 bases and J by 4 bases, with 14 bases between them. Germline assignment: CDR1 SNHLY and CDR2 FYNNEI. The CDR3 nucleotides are TGTGCCAGCAGTGTGAGCCAGGGTGGTTACAATGAGCAGTTCTTC. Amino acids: CASSVSQGGYNEQFF.

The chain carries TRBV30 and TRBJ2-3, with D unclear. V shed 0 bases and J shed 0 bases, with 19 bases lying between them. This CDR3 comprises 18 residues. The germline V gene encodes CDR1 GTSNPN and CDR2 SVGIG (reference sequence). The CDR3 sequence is CAWSVPEEEFSSTDTQYF. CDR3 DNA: TGTGCCTGGAGTGTTCCGGAAGAAGAGTTTTCTAGCACAGATACGCAGTATTTT.

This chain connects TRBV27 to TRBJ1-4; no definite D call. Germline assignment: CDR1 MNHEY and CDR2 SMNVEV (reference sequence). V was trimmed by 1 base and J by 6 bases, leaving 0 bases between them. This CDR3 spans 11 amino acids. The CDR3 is CASSLYEKLFF. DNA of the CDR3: TGTGCCAGCAGTTTATATGAAAAACTGTTTTTT. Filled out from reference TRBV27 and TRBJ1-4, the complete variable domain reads EAQVTQNPRYLITVTGKKLTVTCSQNMNHEYMSWYRQDPGLGLRQIYYSMNVEVTDKGDVPEGYKVSRKEKRNFPLILESPSPNQTSLYFCASSLYEKLFFGSGTQLSVL.

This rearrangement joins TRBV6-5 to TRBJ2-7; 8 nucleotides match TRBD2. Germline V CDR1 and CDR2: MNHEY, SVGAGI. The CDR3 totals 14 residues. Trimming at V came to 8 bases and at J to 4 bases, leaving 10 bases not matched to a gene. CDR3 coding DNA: TGTGCCAGCTCCGGGGACGGGAGGGGGTACGAGCAGTACTTC. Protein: CASSGDGRGYEQYF.

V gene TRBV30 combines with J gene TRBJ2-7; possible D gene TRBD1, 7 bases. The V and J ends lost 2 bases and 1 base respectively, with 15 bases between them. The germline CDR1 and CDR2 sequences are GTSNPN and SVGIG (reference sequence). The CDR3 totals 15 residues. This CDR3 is CAWSRRGPSSYEQYF. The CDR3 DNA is TGTGCCTGGAGTCGGAGGGGGCCTAGTTCCTACGAGCAGTACTTC.

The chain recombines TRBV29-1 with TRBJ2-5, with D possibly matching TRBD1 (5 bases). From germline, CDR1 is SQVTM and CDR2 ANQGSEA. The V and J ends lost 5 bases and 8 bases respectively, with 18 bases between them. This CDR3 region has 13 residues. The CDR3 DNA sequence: TGCAGCGTTTACCTACGGACAATTGGCACCCAGTACTTC. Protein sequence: CSVYLRTIGTQYF.

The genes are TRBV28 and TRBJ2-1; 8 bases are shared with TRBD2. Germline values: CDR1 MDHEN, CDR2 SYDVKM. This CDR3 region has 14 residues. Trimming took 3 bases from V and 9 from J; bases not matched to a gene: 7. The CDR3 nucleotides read TGTGCCAGCAGTTTTGTAGTAGCGGGACTTGAGCAGTTCTTC. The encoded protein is CASSFVVAGLEQFF.

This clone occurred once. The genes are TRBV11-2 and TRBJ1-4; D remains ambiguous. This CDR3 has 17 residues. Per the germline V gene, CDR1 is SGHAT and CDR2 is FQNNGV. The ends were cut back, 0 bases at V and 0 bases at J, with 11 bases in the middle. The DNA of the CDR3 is TGTGCCAGCAGCTTAGAGACGACTTCAGCAACTAATGAAAAACTGTTTTTT. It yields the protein CASSLETTSATNEKLFF.

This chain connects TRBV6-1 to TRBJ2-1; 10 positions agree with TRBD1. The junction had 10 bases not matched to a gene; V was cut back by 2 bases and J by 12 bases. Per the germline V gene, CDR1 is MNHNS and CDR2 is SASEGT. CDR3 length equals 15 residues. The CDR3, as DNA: TGTGCCAGCAGTGAATGGGGGACAGGGGTGGTTGCGCAGTTCTTC. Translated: CASSEWGTGVVAQFF.

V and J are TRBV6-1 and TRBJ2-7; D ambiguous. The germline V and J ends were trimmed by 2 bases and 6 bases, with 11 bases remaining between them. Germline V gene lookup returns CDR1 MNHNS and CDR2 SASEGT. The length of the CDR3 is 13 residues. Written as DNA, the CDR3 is TGTGCCAGCAGTGAATTCTTGGGCAGCGAGCAGTACTTC. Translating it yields CASSEFLGSEQYF.

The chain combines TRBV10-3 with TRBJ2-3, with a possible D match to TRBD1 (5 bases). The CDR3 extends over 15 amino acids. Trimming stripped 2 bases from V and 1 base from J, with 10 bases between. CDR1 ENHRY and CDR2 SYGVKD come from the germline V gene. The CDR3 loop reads CAISERTRGTDTQYF. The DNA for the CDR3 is TGTGCCATCAGTGAGCGGACCAGGGGCACAGATACGCAGTATTTT.

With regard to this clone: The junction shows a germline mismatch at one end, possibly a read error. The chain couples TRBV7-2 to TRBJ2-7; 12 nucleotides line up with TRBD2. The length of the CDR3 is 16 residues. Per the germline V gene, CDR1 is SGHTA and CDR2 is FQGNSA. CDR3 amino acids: CASSLAVLAGGYEQYF. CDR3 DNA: TGTGCCAGCAGCCTAGCGGTACTAGCGGGAGGCTACGAGCAGTACTTC. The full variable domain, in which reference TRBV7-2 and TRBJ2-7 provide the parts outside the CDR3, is GAGVSQSPSNKVTEKGKDVELRCDPISGHTALYWYRQSLGQGLEFLIYFQGNSAPDKSGLPSDRFSAERTGGSVSTLTIQRTQQEDSAVYLCASSLAVLAGGYEQYFGPGTRLTVT.

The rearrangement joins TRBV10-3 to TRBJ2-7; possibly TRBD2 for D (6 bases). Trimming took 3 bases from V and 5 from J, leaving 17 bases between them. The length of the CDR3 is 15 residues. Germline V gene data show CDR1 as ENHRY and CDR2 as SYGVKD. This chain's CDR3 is CAISDGGTRSHEQYF. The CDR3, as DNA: TGTGCCATCAGTGATGGGGGGACCCGGTCCCACGAGCAGTACTTC.

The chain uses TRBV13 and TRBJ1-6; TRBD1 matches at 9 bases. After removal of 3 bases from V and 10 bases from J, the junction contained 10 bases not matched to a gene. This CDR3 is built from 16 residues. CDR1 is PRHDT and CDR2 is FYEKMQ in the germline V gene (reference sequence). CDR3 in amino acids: CASSFNSGTGHSPLHF. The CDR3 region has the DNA TGTGCCAGCAGCTTCAACTCCGGGACAGGGCACTCACCCCTCCACTTT.

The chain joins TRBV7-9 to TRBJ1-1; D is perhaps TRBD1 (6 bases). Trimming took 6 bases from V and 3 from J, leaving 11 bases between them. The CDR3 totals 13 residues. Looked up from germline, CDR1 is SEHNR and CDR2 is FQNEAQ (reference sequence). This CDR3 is CASRENRDTEAFF. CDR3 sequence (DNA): TGTGCCAGCAGAGAGAACAGGGACACTGAAGCTTTCTTT.

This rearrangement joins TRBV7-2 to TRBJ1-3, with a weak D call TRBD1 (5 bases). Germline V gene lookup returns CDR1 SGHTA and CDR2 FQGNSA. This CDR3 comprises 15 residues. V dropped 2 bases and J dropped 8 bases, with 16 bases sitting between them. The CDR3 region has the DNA TGTGCCAGCAGCTTAATGGTGCGGCAGGGAGACACCATATATTTT. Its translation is CASSLMVRQGDTIYF. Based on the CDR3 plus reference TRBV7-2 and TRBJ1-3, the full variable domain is GAGVSQSPSNKVTEKGKDVELRCDPISGHTALYWYRQSLGQGLEFLIYFQGNSAPDKSGLPSDRFSAERTGGSVSTLTIQRTQQEDSAVYLCASSLMVRQGDTIYFGEGSWLTVV.

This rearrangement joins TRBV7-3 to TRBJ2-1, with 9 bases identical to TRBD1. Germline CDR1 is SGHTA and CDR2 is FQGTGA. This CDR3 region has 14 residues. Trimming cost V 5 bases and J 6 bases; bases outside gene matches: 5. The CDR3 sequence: CASSKGQGFNEQFF. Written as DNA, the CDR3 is TGTGCCAGCAGCAAGGGACAGGGATTCAATGAGCAGTTCTTC.

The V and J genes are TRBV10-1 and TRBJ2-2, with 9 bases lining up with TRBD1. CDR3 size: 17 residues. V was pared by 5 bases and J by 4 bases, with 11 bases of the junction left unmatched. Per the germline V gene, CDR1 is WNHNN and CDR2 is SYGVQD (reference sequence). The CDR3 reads CASSSTGTGKVTGELFF. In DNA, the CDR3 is TGCGCCAGCAGTAGCACCGGGACAGGGAAGGTCACCGGGGAGCTGTTTTTT.

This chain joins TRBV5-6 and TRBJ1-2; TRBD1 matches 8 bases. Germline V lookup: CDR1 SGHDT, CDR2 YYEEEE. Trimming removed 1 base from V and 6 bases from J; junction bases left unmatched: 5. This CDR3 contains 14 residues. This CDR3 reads CASSLRGTGHGYTF. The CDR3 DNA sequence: TGTGCCAGCAGCTTGCGGGGGACAGGCCATGGCTACACCTTC.

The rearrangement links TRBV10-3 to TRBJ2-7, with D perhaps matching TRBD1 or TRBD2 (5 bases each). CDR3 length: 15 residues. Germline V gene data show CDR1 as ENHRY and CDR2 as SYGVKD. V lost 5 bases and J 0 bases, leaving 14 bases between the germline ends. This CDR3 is CAISPGPASSYEQYF. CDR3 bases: TGTGCCATCAGTCCGGGGCCAGCTAGCTCCTACGAGCAGTACTTC.

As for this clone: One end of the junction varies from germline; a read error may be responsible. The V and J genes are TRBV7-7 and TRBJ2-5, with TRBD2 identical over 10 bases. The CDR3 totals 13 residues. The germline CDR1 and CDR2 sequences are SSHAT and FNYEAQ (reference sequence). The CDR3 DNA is TGTGCTAGCAGCTTAGCGGGGGGCACGACCCAGTACTTC. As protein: CASSLAGGTTQYF.